The sequence of this T cell receptor beta chain was determined in a study of identical twins. Germline CDR1 SGHRS, CDR2 YFSETQ. The CDR3 extends over 13 amino acids. V was trimmed by 4 bases and J by 5 bases, leaving 13 bases between them. Carrying unique molecular identifiers, the cDNA also gained a universal primer site through template switching. TCRdb itself ran the 5' RACE reads through MiXCR, one entry per CDR3 protein. The table shows about 470,000 distinct CDR3 sequences, with 20% to 25% occurring only once. There were only healthy Caucasians among the donors. The data were also submitted as part of a second study, on T cells expressing NK-cell markers. That paper notes: Serological testing identified seven of the eight sequenced donors as HCMV-seropositive and one as seronegative. It was still unclear whether expanded NKG2C+ T cell clones were HCMV specific.

The chain links TRBV5-1 to TRBJ2-7; weak D call: TRBD1 (5 bases). Sequenced material: CD4+ T cells sorted from blood. The sequence derives from a woman under 30 in good health. This chain's CDR3 is CASSIGVRDEQYF. CDR3 bases: TGCGCCAGCAGCATAGGGGTCCGGGACGAGCAGTACTTC.